The rows below give T cell receptor beta chains drawn from one sample of a study of blood T cells in healthy people across ages. MiXCR, run by TCRdb on the 5' RACE reads, gives a single entry per CDR3 protein. The sample lists approximately 2,000,000 distinct CDR3 sequences; about 39% were seen once. Input material: blood. The receptors originated from a human donor in good health. Both conserved end residues are trimmed from each CDR3. Clone sizes are given selectively: once, few, many, or a class where the clone is expanded.

size: NA
V: TRBV5-1
CDR3: ASSPLTKNTEAF

size: few
V: TRBV29-1
CDR3: SARGSSGGTDTQY

size: few
V: TRBV29-1
CDR3: SVDAGYGYT

size: few
V: TRBV20-1
CDR3: SARDPLVYEQY

size: few
V: TRBV7-9
CDR3: ASSPGHEGQETQY

size: NA
V: TRBV4-1
CDR3: ASSQDSRDHYGYT

size: NA
V: TRBV14
CDR3: ASSRLAAYSTDTQY

size: NA
V: TRBV10-3
CDR3: ATRPPGGSNQPQH

size: NA
V: TRBV29-1
CDR3: SVGVLGANYGYT

size: NA
V: TRBV4-3
CDR3: ASSQDLRQRTYNEQF

size: NA
V: TRBV21-1
CDR3: ASSPWYGGSYEQY

size: once
V: TRBV30
CDR3: AWSVGAEQY

size: few
V: TRBV6-6
CDR3: ASSTRGAVVSEAF

size: many
V: TRBV29-1
CDR3: SVEGQVETQY

size: many
V: TRBV6-5
CDR3: ASSPRSPYEQY

size: few
V: TRBV5-1
CDR3: ASSPSGQGFHEQY

size: NA
V: TRBV7-2
CDR3: ASSFGSFSYGYT

size: NA
V: TRBV7-9
CDR3: ANSSQDAQY

size: NA
V: TRBV11-3
CDR3: ASSLGWSGVYNEQF

size: few
V: TRBV7-9
CDR3: ASSSTAFTSGELGEQY

size: few
V: TRBV7-9
CDR3: ASSLVRGSEQY

size: few
V: TRBV6-5
CDR3: ASSYSMVVQKEYNEQF

size: few
V: TRBV15
CDR3: ATSRDRNSYYEQY

size: NA
V: TRBV6-6
CDR3: ASSYARNYGYT

size: once
V: TRBV20-1
CDR3: SARLRGPAQPQH

size: NA
V: TRBV7-2
CDR3: ASSFRSSHNEQF

size: NA
V: TRBV6-2/TRBV6-3
CDR3: ASAWGSSNQLQH